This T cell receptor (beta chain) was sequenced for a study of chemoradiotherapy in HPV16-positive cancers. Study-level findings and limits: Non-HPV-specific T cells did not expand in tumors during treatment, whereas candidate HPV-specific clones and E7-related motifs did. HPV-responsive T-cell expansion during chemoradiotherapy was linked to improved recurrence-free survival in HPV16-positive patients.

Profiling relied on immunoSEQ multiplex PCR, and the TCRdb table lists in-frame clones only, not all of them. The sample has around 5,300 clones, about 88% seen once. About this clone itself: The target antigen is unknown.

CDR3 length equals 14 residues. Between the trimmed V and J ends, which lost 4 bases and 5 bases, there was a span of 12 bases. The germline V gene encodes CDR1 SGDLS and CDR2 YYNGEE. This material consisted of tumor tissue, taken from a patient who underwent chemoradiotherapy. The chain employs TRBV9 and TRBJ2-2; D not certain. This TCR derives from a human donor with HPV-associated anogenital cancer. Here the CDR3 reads CASSFDRGTGELFF. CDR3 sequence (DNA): TGTGCCAGCAGCTTCGACCGTGGGACCGGGGAGCTGTTTTTT. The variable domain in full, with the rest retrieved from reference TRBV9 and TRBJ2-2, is DSGVTQTPKHLITATGQRVTLRCSPRSGDLSVYWYQQSLDQGLQFLIQYYNGEERAKGNILERFSAQQFPDLHSELNLSSLELGDSALYFCASSFDRGTGELFFGEGSRLTVL.